Following are 18 T cell receptor beta chains from one sample sequenced in a study of blood T cell repertoires in COVID-19. Sequencing was performed with immunoSEQ multiplex PCR; in TCRdb, only in-frame clones are kept and a portion is missing. The sample has roughly 380,000 clones; around 85% are singletons. The sequencing input was peripheral blood. The receptors shown here come from a woman younger than 30 with acute or convalescent COVID-19.

The CDR3 region is CASSAGSGTQETQYF. The CDR3 coding sequence is TGTGCCAGCAGCGCGGGTAGCGGGACCCAAGAGACCCAGTACTTC. This chain connects TRBV9 to TRBJ2-5; 8 bases fit TRBD2. This CDR3 has 15 amino acids. V lost 3 bases and J lost 1; bases outside the gene matches: 5. Per germline, CDR1 SGDLS and CDR2 YYNGEE. The full variable domain, completed using reference TRBV9 and TRBJ2-5, is DSGVTQTPKHLITATGQRVTLRCSPRSGDLSVYWYQQSLDQGLQFLIQYYNGEERAKGNILERFSAQQFPDLHSELNLSSLELGDSALYFCASSAGSGTQETQYFGPGTRLLVL.

CDR3 in amino acids: CASSEGADQGDEQYF. The CDR3 nucleotides read TGTGCCAGCAGTGAAGGAGCGGATCAAGGAGACGAGCAGTACTTC. This rearrangement joins TRBV2 to TRBJ2-7; possibly TRBD2 for D (5 bases). This CDR3 region has 15 residues. Between the trimmed V and J ends, which lost 1 base and 5 bases, there was a span of 15 bases. Germline values: CDR1 SNHLY, CDR2 FYNNEI.

V gene TRBV20-1 combines with J gene TRBJ1-4, with D uncertain. Germline V lookup: CDR1 DFQATT, CDR2 SNEGSKA (reference sequence). Trimming took off 3 bases at V and 6 bases at J, with 11 bases between the two ends. This CDR3 has 13 residues. The CDR3 coding sequence is TGCAGTGCTAGTTGGTTGAGGGATGAAAAACTGTTTTTT. Translated, it gives CSASWLRDEKLFF.

The gene calls are TRBV14 and TRBJ1-4, with 7 bases identical to TRBD1. Germline CDR1 SGHDN, CDR2 FVKESK. J lost 5 bases, V lost 1 base, and 1 base had no gene match. This CDR3 contains 14 residues. The CDR3 loop reads CASSQAGGNEKLFF. The CDR3 nucleotides read TGTGCCAGCAGCCAAGCAGGGGGAAATGAAAAACTGTTTTTT.

The chain has TRBV28 and TRBJ2-1; 11 bases are a match to TRBD2. This CDR3 region has 18 residues. Unmatched junction bases numbered 15, after V lost 7 bases and J lost 4 bases. The germline gives CDR1 MDHEN, CDR2 SYDVKM. The CDR3 is CASTLGMVAGGPYNEQFF. For the CDR3, the DNA is TGTGCCAGCACCCTCGGGATGGTAGCGGGAGGGCCTTACAATGAGCAGTTCTTC. Filled out from reference TRBV28 and TRBJ2-1, the complete variable domain reads DVKVTQSSRYLVKRTGEKVFLECVQDMDHENMFWYRQDPGLGLRLIYFSYDVKMKEKGDIPEGYSVSREKKERFSLILESASTNQTSMYLCASTLGMVAGGPYNEQFFGPGTRLTVL.

V and J are TRBV6-5 and TRBJ2-7; D possibly corresponds to TRBD1 (6 bases). This CDR3 is built from 14 residues. V lost 5 bases and J lost 2, with 13 bases in between. The germline V gene has CDR1 MNHEY and CDR2 SVGAGI. The CDR3 DNA is TGTGCCAGCAGTATCCGGGACAAACCCTACGAGCAGTACTTC. Its translation is CASSIRDKPYEQYF.

The chain recombines TRBV5-1 with TRBJ2-7; a possible D gene is TRBD1 (6 bases). The CDR3 sequence is 15 residues long. Germline V lookup: CDR1 SGHRS, CDR2 YFSETQ. V dropped 4 bases and J dropped 0 bases, with 14 bases sitting between them. The CDR3 DNA follows: TGCGCCAGCAGCCAGTCGACAGGAAGCTCCTACGAGCAGTACTTC. Translated: CASSQSTGSSYEQYF.

The CDR3 nucleotides read TGTGCCAGCAGCTCAGGGCACAATCAGCCCCAGCATTTT. This translates into CASSSGHNQPQHF. V and J are TRBV7-9 and TRBJ1-5; TRBD1 is a possible D gene (5 bases). Trimming shortened V by 4 bases and J by 3 bases, and 7 bases separated the two germline ends. The germline V gene has CDR1 SEHNR and CDR2 FQNEAQ (reference sequence). This CDR3 has 13 residues.

This CDR3 is CASNREYTEAFF. CDR3 sequence (DNA): TGTGCCAGCAACCGGGAATACACTGAAGCTTTCTTT. This sequence joins TRBV18 and TRBJ1-1; D not resolved. This CDR3 is 12 amino acids long. Looked up from germline, CDR1 is KGHSH and CDR2 is LQKENI. Trimming left V 8 bases short and J 3 bases short, with 10 bases between.

This clone is a singleton in its sample. The V call is TRBV21-1, the J call TRBJ2-1; the table gives TRBD1 as D, unverified against the DNA. TRBV21-1 is reported as a pseudogene. The CDR3 is made up of 12 amino acids. The CDR3 bases are TGTGCCAGCAGCGCCACAAGCAATGAGCAGTTCTTC. Protein product: CASSATSNEQFF.

The rearrangement joins TRBV5-4 to TRBJ1-2; 9 positions match TRBD1. The CDR3 consists of 15 residues. After removal of 1 base from V and 6 bases from J, the junction contained 7 bases not matched to a gene. From germline, CDR1 is SGHNT and CDR2 YYREEE (reference sequence). CDR3 DNA sequence: TGTGCCAGCAGCTTGACCGGGACAGGGCGCGATGGCTACACCTTC. This sequence encodes CASSLTGTGRDGYTF.

This clone was seen a handful of times. CDR3 loop: CASKSGTSDTDTQYF. The CDR3 bases are TGTGCCAGCAAATCCGGGACTAGCGACACAGATACGCAGTATTTT. The chain joins TRBV6-5 to TRBJ2-3; TRBD2 agrees at 10 bases. The CDR3 spans 15 residues. Germline V gene lookup returns CDR1 MNHEY and CDR2 SVGAGI. J gave up 2 bases and V 7 bases, and 6 bases lay outside the gene matches.

V usage is TRBV13 and J usage is TRBJ1-3; D is ambiguous. The V gene's germline CDR1 is PRHDT and CDR2 FYEKMQ (reference sequence). The germline V and J ends were trimmed by 0 bases and 0 bases, with 6 bases remaining between them. The CDR3 sequence is 15 residues long. CDR3 protein: CASSLGRISGNTIYF. The CDR3 coding sequence is TGTGCCAGCAGCTTAGGGCGGATCTCTGGAAACACCATATATTTT.

This rearrangement joins TRBV19 to TRBJ1-5, with 11 bases fitting TRBD1. Germline values: CDR1 LNHDA, CDR2 SQIVND (reference sequence). V shed 6 bases, J shed 6 bases, and the junction held 7 bases outside the gene matches. The CDR3 has 15 amino acids. CDR3 loop: CASRTGQGVGQPQHF. The CDR3 region has the DNA TGTGCCAGTAGAACGGGACAGGGGGTTGGTCAGCCCCAGCATTTT.

This chain joins TRBV3-1 (or the pseudogene TRBV3-2) and TRBJ2-5, with TRBD1 matching over 7 bases. V was pared by 1 base and J by 5 bases, with 4 bases of the junction left unmatched. Germline CDR1 is LGHDT and CDR2 is YNNKEL (reference sequence). This CDR3 contains 14 residues. The DNA for the CDR3 is TGTGCCAGCAGCCAAGCGGCAGGGGGTGAGACCCAGTACTTC. Translating it yields CASSQAAGGETQYF.

In this sample, this clone turned up once. The J gene is TRBJ2-6, the V gene TRBV30; 11 bases fit TRBD2. V trimming: 3 bases; J trimming: 4 bases; junction bases outside the gene matches: 5. The CDR3 spans 16 residues. Germline V gene data show CDR1 as GTSNPN and CDR2 as SVGIG (reference sequence). The CDR3 DNA reads TGTGCCTGGAGACTAGCGGGGGCGGGAGGGGCCAACGTCCTGACTTTC. As protein: CAWRLAGAGGANVLTF.

The chain recombines TRBV14 with TRBJ1-5, with D perhaps TRBD1 (5 bases). The CDR3 loop spans 14 amino acids. V was trimmed by 2 bases and J by 3 bases, leaving 8 bases between them. The V gene's germline CDR1 is SGHDN and CDR2 FVKESK. The CDR3: CASSQSGVNQPQHF. The CDR3 coding sequence is TGTGCCAGCAGCCAATCGGGGGTCAATCAGCCCCAGCATTTT. Filled out from reference TRBV14 and TRBJ1-5, the complete variable domain reads EAGVTQFPSHSVIEKGQTVTLRCDPISGHDNLYWYRRVMGKEIKFLLHFVKESKQDESGMPNNRFLAERTGGTYSTLKVQPAELEDSGVYFCASSQSGVNQPQHFGDGTRLSIL.

The rearrangement uses TRBV7-9 and TRBJ2-1, with TRBD2 identical over 7 bases. Germline V gene sequence: CDR1 SEHNR, CDR2 FQNEAQ (reference sequence). V dropped 2 bases and J dropped 2; count of bases not matched to a gene: 9. The CDR3 totals 17 residues. The DNA of the CDR3 is TGTGCCAGCAGCTTATTTAGCGGGCCGTTGACCTACAATGAGCAGTTCTTC. Residues: CASSLFSGPLTYNEQFF.